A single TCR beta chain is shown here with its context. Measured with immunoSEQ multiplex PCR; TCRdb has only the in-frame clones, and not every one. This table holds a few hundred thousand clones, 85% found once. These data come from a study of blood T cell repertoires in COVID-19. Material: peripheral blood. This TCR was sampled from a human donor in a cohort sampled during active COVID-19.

The CDR3 bases are TGTGCCAGCGGGCGGAACACTGAAGCTTTCTTT. Translating it yields CASGRNTEAFF. The chain has TRBV6-7 and TRBJ1-1; D is unclear. TRBV6-7 is reported as an ORF; its role is uncertain. The CDR3 has 11 amino acids. Trimming pared 8 bases from V and 1 base from J, leaving 5 bases between.